These T cell receptor beta chains were read from a single sample in a study of cytomegalovirus exposure and HLA in healthy donors. Repertoires were generated with immunoSEQ multiplex PCR, while TCRdb's copy carries only in-frame clones and drops some. The table lists 110,000 or so clones, 65% to 85% of them singletons. Sample: PBMCs. Receptors originate from a man aged 50-60 years in good health and CMV-seropositive. Both conserved end residues are trimmed from each CDR3. The order of the fields is clone size, J gene, V gene, CDR3 protein. The size of a clone is reported for some rows only, either as once, few or many, or as a class for expanded clones.

clone size: NA; J gene: TRBJ2-7; V gene: TRBV7-9; CDR3 protein: ASSAAGGTYEQY
clone size: NA; J gene: TRBJ2-4; V gene: TRBV7-9; CDR3 protein: ASARWTGGGGIQY
clone size: NA; J gene: TRBJ2-1; V gene: TRBV19; CDR3 protein: ASSIRWLAGGPSYNEQF
clone size: NA; J gene: TRBJ2-5; V gene: TRBV10-3; CDR3 protein: AISDSLETQY
clone size: once; J gene: TRBJ1-2; V gene: TRBV16; CDR3 protein: ASSQSVGFPSYGYT
clone size: NA; J gene: TRBJ1-2; V gene: TRBV4-3; CDR3 protein: ASSQGRAGGFYGYT
clone size: NA; J gene: TRBJ1-2; V gene: TRBV9; CDR3 protein: ASSALDRGDTVNGYT
clone size: NA; J gene: TRBJ1-2; V gene: TRBV6-5; CDR3 protein: ASSYAGTTPNYGYT
clone size: once; J gene: TRBJ1-4; V gene: TRBV5-1; CDR3 protein: ASSLRGGWGEKLF
clone size: few; J gene: TRBJ2-1; V gene: TRBV7-6; CDR3 protein: ASSEGVSGAYNEQF
clone size: NA; J gene: TRBJ1-4; V gene: TRBV11-3; CDR3 protein: ASSLTWARDEKLF
clone size: NA; J gene: TRBJ1-5; V gene: TRBV5-6; CDR3 protein: ASSRVGGNQPQH
clone size: NA; J gene: TRBJ2-1; V gene: TRBV29-1; CDR3 protein: SVPDPLGGEQF
clone size: NA; J gene: TRBJ1-4; V gene: TRBV7-9; CDR3 protein: ASSMGQGNEKLF
clone size: NA; J gene: TRBJ2-4; V gene: TRBV18; CDR3 protein: ASSTSGLADIQY
clone size: NA; J gene: TRBJ2-2; V gene: TRBV10-3; CDR3 protein: AISGNPRVTGELF
clone size: few; J gene: TRBJ2-7; V gene: TRBV29-1; CDR3 protein: SVRDPYEQY
clone size: NA; J gene: TRBJ1-6; V gene: TRBV7-7; CDR3 protein: ASSEQGPNSPLH
clone size: few; J gene: TRBJ2-7; V gene: TRBV19; CDR3 protein: ASTSSVLSYEQY
clone size: NA; J gene: TRBJ1-6; V gene: TRBV18; CDR3 protein: ASTTRTGGGSPLH
clone size: few; J gene: TRBJ2-3; V gene: TRBV5-1; CDR3 protein: ASSWGGGGAADTQY
clone size: NA; J gene: TRBJ1-2; V gene: TRBV6-5; CDR3 protein: ASSEVQGSGYT
clone size: NA; J gene: TRBJ2-2; V gene: TRBV6-4; CDR3 protein: ASTRTGGIVNTGELF
clone size: NA; J gene: TRBJ1-5; V gene: TRBV2; CDR3 protein: ASRGLTSPNQPQH
clone size: NA; J gene: TRBJ2-7; V gene: TRBV29-1; CDR3 protein: SVTTLPGLAGGPGWEQY
clone size: NA; J gene: TRBJ2-6; V gene: TRBV6-1; CDR3 protein: ASSEPRGGRGGANVLT
clone size: NA; J gene: TRBJ2-3; V gene: TRBV11-3; CDR3 protein: ASSPGLAGVTDTQY
clone size: NA; J gene: TRBJ2-5; V gene: TRBV7-2; CDR3 protein: ASSSGQGLQKETQY
clone size: NA; J gene: TRBJ1-1; V gene: TRBV6-1; CDR3 protein: AIQAVGALTEAF
clone size: NA; J gene: TRBJ2-7; V gene: TRBV11-2; CDR3 protein: ASSLDSGGFYEQY
clone size: NA; J gene: TRBJ1-5; V gene: TRBV10-3; CDR3 protein: AISQQGYSNQPQH
clone size: NA; J gene: TRBJ1-5; V gene: TRBV19; CDR3 protein: ASSMRQVSNQPQH
clone size: NA; J gene: TRBJ1-1; V gene: TRBV18; CDR3 protein: ASSPGTGDSAF
clone size: NA; J gene: TRBJ2-7; V gene: TRBV6-5; CDR3 protein: ASRPGPVGPYEQY
clone size: NA; J gene: TRBJ2-7; V gene: TRBV19; CDR3 protein: ASTIQGYEQY
clone size: NA; J gene: TRBJ1-2; V gene: TRBV7-2; CDR3 protein: ASTLRLGGNYGYT
clone size: NA; J gene: TRBJ2-1; V gene: TRBV28; CDR3 protein: ASSRTSGRVYNEQF
clone size: NA; J gene: TRBJ2-7; V gene: TRBV19; CDR3 protein: ASSVIAGDYEQY
clone size: NA; J gene: TRBJ2-3; V gene: TRBV6-1; CDR3 protein: ASLTDRGRDTQY
clone size: NA; J gene: TRBJ1-1; V gene: TRBV4-1; CDR3 protein: ASSQETGGNTEAF
clone size: once; J gene: TRBJ2-7; V gene: TRBV7-9; CDR3 protein: ASSLLRLSRGEAYEQY
clone size: NA; J gene: TRBJ2-7; V gene: TRBV5-4; CDR3 protein: ASSWRKEQY
clone size: few; J gene: TRBJ2-1; V gene: TRBV5-1; CDR3 protein: ASSIGDYNEQF
clone size: NA; J gene: TRBJ2-2; V gene: TRBV28; CDR3 protein: ASSPGLAATESANTGELF
clone size: NA; J gene: TRBJ1-4; V gene: TRBV5-6; CDR3 protein: ASSTPGQGFGGNEKLF
clone size: NA; J gene: TRBJ1-5; V gene: TRBV10-3; CDR3 protein: ATSPTRGRVNQPQH
clone size: NA; J gene: TRBJ2-3; V gene: TRBV6-5; CDR3 protein: ASSSLAGPPAQY
clone size: NA; J gene: TRBJ1-5; V gene: TRBV6-6; CDR3 protein: ASNSGTGLSQPQH
clone size: NA; J gene: TRBJ2-7; V gene: TRBV7-2; CDR3 protein: ASSPRHHGTSEQY
clone size: NA; J gene: TRBJ2-7; V gene: TRBV7-9; CDR3 protein: ASSLGTGVHEQY
clone size: few; J gene: NA; V gene: TRBV7-2; CDR3 protein: ASSPPGTGGPYEQY
clone size: NA; J gene: TRBJ2-7; V gene: TRBV5-8; CDR3 protein: ASSLGQGNLYEQY
clone size: few; J gene: TRBJ2-1; V gene: TRBV19; CDR3 protein: ASSIGAAGVGNEQF
clone size: NA; J gene: TRBJ2-2; V gene: TRBV1; CDR3 protein: TSSQERQGAPGELF
clone size: NA; J gene: TRBJ2-2; V gene: TRBV6-1; CDR3 protein: ASLGRGGTGELF
clone size: NA; J gene: TRBJ2-1; V gene: TRBV7-9; CDR3 protein: ASSRSGPSSYNEQF
clone size: NA; J gene: TRBJ1-2; V gene: TRBV27; CDR3 protein: ASSNRGNYGYT
clone size: NA; J gene: TRBJ2-3; V gene: TRBV10-1; CDR3 protein: ASSGRKGQGLTDTQY
clone size: few; J gene: TRBJ2-2; V gene: TRBV5-6; CDR3 protein: ASSPPTSGGARELF